The rows below give T cell receptor beta chains drawn from one sample of a study of shared clonotypes between healthy human individuals. TCRdb's copy holds only in-frame clones and misses some; the assay was immunoSEQ multiplex PCR. This table holds roughly 2 million clones, roughly 95% found once. The source material was naive CD4+ T cells sorted from blood. Receptors originate from a man between 18 and 35 years old in good health. Each CDR3 is given with its conserved first and last residue. D genes are given only for firm matches. Not all rows give a size; the values are once, few, many and, for expanded clones, a class.

J	size	D	V	CDR3	DNA
TRBJ1-5	-	-	TRBV19	CASKAGQGMSNQPQHF	TGTGCCAGTAAGGCAGGTCAGGGGATGAGCAATCAGCCCCAGCATTTT
TRBJ2-1	-	-	TRBV28	CASSSYWDSGGVNEQFF	TGTGCCAGCAGTTCCTACTGGGACAGCGGGGGAGTCAATGAGCAGTTCTTC
TRBJ2-7	-	-	TRBV5-1	CASSAGSRSDEQYF	TGCGCCAGCAGTGCCGGTAGCAGGTCTGACGAGCAGTACTTC
TRBJ2-5	-	TRBD2	TRBV5-1	CASSGILAVQETQYF	TGCGCCAGCAGCGGAATACTAGCGGTTCAAGAGACCCAGTACTTC
TRBJ2-3	-	-	TRBV14	CASSQGGGEDTRYF	TGTGCCAGCAGCCAAGGAGGGGGTGAAGATACGCGGTATTTT
TRBJ1-2	-	-	TRBV4-3	CASSQATGINYGYTF	TGCGCCAGCAGCCAAGCAACAGGGATTAACTATGGCTACACCTTC
TRBJ2-7	-	TRBD2	TRBV7-2	CASSRTSDYEQYF	TGTGCCAGCAGCCGGACTAGCGACTACGAGCAGTACTTC
TRBJ1-2	-	TRBD1	TRBV15	CATSRLGQGAGYGYTF	TGTGCCACCAGCAGATTAGGACAGGGGGCGGGTTATGGCTACACCTTC
TRBJ2-3	-	-	TRBV30	CAWSARADTQYF	TGTGCCTGGAGCGCGAGGGCAGATACGCAGTATTTT
TRBJ1-6	-	TRBD1	TRBV28	CASTTPDRANSPLHF	TGTGCCAGCACCACTCCGGACAGGGCCAATTCACCCCTCCACTTT
TRBJ1-2	-	-	TRBV4-3	CASSLERGYGYTF	TGCGCCAGCAGCCTGGAAAGAGGGTATGGCTACACCTTC
TRBJ2-7	-	-	TRBV5-8	CASSPGIGEQYF	TGTGCCAGCAGCCCAGGGATCGGCGAGCAGTACTTC
TRBJ1-4	-	-	TRBV25-1	CASSESGINEKLFF	TGTGCCAGCAGTGAATCGGGGATTAATGAAAAACTGTTTTTT
TRBJ2-1	-	-	TRBV30	CAWSVGRGNNEQFF	TGTGCCTGGAGTGTGGGTCGCGGCAACAATGAGCAGTTCTTC
TRBJ2-5	once	TRBD2	TRBV7-6	CASSSTKLSEGLAVQETQYF	TGTGCCAGCAGCTCCACAAAGCTTTCGGAGGGACTAGCGGTTCAAGAGACCCAGTACTTC
TRBJ1-2	-	-	TRBV27	CASSFGQGKNYGYTF	TGTGCCAGCAGTTTTGGCCAGGGAAAAAACTATGGCTACACCTTC
TRBJ1-1	-	-	TRBV10-2	CASSESSNTEAFF	TGCGCCAGCAGTGAGTCGTCGAACACTGAAGCTTTCTTT
TRBJ1-5	-	TRBD1	TRBV18	CASSPATGTSNQPQHF	TGTGCCAGCTCACCCGCGACAGGGACTAGCAATCAGCCCCAGCATTTT
TRBJ2-7	-	-	TRBV6-1	CASSVPGEQYF	TGTGCCAGCAGTGTACCGGGAGAGCAGTACTTC
TRBJ1-2	-	TRBD1	TRBV7-8	CASSSPRTGAWGYGYTF	TGTGCCAGCAGCAGTCCAAGGACAGGGGCCTGGGGCTATGGCTACACCTTC
TRBJ1-4	-	-	TRBV28	CASSSGGEKLFF	TGTGCCAGCAGTAGTGGGGGGGAAAAACTGTTTTTT
TRBJ2-7	-	-	TRBV29-1	CSVSLNYEQYF	TGCAGCGTCAGCCTTAACTACGAGCAGTACTTC
TRBJ2-3	once	-	TRBV18	CASSPAQGFTDTQYF	TGTGCCAGCTCACCAGCACAGGGTTTCACAGATACGCAGTATTTT
TRBJ1-3	-	-	TRBV10-3	CAISESLGSGNTIYF	TGTGCCATCAGTGAGTCTTTGGGATCTGGAAACACCATATATTTT
TRBJ2-2	-	-	TRBV19	CASSHPSWWSGDENTGELFF	TGTGCCAGTAGTCACCCCTCATGGTGGTCAGGAGACGAAAACACCGGGGAGCTGTTTTTT
TRBJ2-7	-	TRBD2	TRBV6-1	CASSLAGVSYEQYF	TGTGCCAGCAGTCTAGCGGGAGTCTCCTACGAGCAGTACTTC
TRBJ2-5	-	-	TRBV5-1	CASSGDNLDTQYF	TGCGCCAGCTCCGGGGACAACCTTGATACCCAGTACTTC